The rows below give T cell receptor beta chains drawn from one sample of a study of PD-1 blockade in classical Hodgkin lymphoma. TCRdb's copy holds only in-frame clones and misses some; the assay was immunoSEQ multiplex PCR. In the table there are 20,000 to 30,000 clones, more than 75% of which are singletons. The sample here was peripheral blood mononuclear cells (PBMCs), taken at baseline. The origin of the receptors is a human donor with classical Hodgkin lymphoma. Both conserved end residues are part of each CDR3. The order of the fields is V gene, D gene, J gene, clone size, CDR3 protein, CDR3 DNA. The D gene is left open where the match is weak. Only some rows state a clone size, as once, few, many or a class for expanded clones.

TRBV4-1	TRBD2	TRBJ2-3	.	CASSQLPPGGSTDTQYF	TGCGCCAGCAGCCAACTTCCCCCGGGGGGGAGCACAGATACGCAGTATTTT
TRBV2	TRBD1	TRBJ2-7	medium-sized	CASKDRGYEQYF	TGTGCCAGCAAGGACAGGGGCTACGAGCAGTACTTC
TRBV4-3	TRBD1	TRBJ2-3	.	CASSQNVPGGITDTQYF	TGCGCCAGCAGCCAGAATGTGCCAGGGGGCATCACAGATACGCAGTATTTT
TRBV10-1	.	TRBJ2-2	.	CASSPLLATGELFF	TGCGCCAGCAGCCCCCTCCTAGCGACCGGGGAGCTGTTTTTT
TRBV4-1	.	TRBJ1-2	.	CASSQARDGGYTF	TGCGCCAGCAGCCAAGCCCGGGATGGAGGCTACACCTTC
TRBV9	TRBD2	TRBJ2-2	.	CASSVDGGVTGELFF	TGTGCCAGCAGCGTAGACGGGGGGGTAACCGGGGAGCTGTTTTTT
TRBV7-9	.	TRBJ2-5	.	CASSPRGDREVRQETQYF	TGTGCCAGCAGCCCCAGGGGAGACAGGGAGGTACGCCAAGAGACCCAGTACTTC
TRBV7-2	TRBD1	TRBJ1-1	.	CASSLQGADVAFF	TGTGCCAGCAGCTTACAGGGGGCAGACGTAGCTTTCTTT
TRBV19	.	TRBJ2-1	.	CASSEGVGRNNEQFF	TGTGCCAGTAGTGAAGGGGTAGGCAGGAACAATGAGCAGTTCTTC
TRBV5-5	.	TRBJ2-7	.	CASSLRWTYEQYF	TGTGCCAGCAGCTTGAGGTGGACCTACGAGCAGTACTTC
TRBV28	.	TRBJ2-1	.	CASSSAGGRTVNEQFF	TGTGCCAGCAGTTCCGCCGGGGGGCGCACCGTCAATGAGCAGTTCTTC
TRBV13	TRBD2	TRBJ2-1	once	CASSSGGVYNEQFF	TGTGCCAGCAGCTCCGGGGGGGTTTACAATGAGCAGTTCTTC
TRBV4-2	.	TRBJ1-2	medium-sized	CASSQGQNTNYGYTF	TGTGCCAGCAGCCAAGGGCAGAACACTAACTATGGCTACACCTTC
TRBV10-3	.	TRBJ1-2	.	CAISANRTGGYTF	TGTGCCATCAGTGCTAACAGGACCGGTGGCTACACCTTC
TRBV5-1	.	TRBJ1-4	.	CASSLNVPPDEKLFF	TGCGCCAGCAGCTTGAATGTCCCACCGGATGAAAAACTGTTTTTT
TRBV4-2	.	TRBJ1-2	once	CASSQDGRTFGYGYTF	TGTGCCAGCAGCCAAGATGGGAGAACCTTCGGCTATGGCTACACCTTC
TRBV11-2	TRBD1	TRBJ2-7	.	CASSEKTGRYEQYF	TGTGCCAGCAGCGAAAAGACAGGGAGATACGAGCAGTACTTC
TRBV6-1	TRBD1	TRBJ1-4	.	CASSEGYRGEKLFF	TGTGCCAGCAGTGAGGGGTACAGGGGTGAAAAACTGTTTTTT
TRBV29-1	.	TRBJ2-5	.	CSVDDSQVETQYF	TGCAGCGTCGATGACTCGCAAGTAGAGACCCAGTACTTC
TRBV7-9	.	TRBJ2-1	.	CASSLYPTSPSNEQFF	TGTGCCAGCAGCTTATACCCCACATCCCCTTCTAATGAGCAGTTCTTC
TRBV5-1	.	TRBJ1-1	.	CASSLWSLNTEAFF	TGCGCCAGCAGCTTGTGGTCGTTGAACACTGAAGCTTTCTTT
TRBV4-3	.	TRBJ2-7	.	CASSHRERGEQYF	TGCGCCAGCAGCCACCGGGAACGAGGCGAGCAGTACTTC
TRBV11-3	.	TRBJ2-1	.	CASSLDGFDNEQFF	TGTGCCAGCAGCTTAGATGGATTCGACAATGAGCAGTTCTTC
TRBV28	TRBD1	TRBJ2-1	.	CASSLSDRGYEQFF	TGTGCCAGCAGTTTATCGGACAGGGGGTATGAGCAGTTCTTC
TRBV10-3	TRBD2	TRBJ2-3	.	CAISELARADTQYF	TGTGCCATCAGTGAACTAGCGAGAGCAGATACGCAGTATTTT
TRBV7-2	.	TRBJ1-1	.	CASSLYRNTEAFF	TGTGCCAGCAGCTTATACCGTAACACTGAAGCTTTCTTT
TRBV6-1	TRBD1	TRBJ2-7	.	CASKSGTALYEQYF	TGTGCCAGCAAGTCGGGGACAGCTCTTTACGAGCAGTACTTC
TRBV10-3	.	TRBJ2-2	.	CAIIGGTGELFF	TGTGCCATCATAGGGGGCACCGGGGAGCTGTTTTTT
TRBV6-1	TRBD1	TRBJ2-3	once	CASTRDRVTDTQYF	TGTGCCAGCACTCGGGACAGGGTCACAGATACGCAGTATTTT
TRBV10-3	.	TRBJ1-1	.	CAISEGKNTEAFF	TGTGCCATCAGTGAGGGGAAGAACACTGAAGCTTTCTTT
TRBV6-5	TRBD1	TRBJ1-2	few	CASSFDRAFNYGYTF	TGTGCCAGCAGTTTCGACAGGGCCTTTAACTATGGCTACACCTTC
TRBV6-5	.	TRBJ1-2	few	CASSGPGRNFYGYTF	TGTGCCAGCAGTGGCCCGGGACGGAACTTCTATGGCTACACCTTC
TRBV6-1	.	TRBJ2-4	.	CASSSGIIQYF	TGTGCCAGCAGCTCAGGGATCATTCAGTACTTC
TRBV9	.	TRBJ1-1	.	CASSVGMNTEAFF	TGTGCCAGCAGCGTAGGCATGAACACTGAAGCTTTCTTT
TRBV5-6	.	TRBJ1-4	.	CASSLKGGNEKLFF	TGTGCCAGCAGCTTGAAAGGGGGGAATGAAAAACTGTTTTTT
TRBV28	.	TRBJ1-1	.	CASSAIQGKNTEAFF	TGTGCCAGCAGCGCAATCCAGGGGAAAAACACTGAAGCTTTCTTT
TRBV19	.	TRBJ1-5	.	CASSSGYQPQHF	TGTGCCAGTAGTTCGGGGTATCAGCCCCAGCATTTT